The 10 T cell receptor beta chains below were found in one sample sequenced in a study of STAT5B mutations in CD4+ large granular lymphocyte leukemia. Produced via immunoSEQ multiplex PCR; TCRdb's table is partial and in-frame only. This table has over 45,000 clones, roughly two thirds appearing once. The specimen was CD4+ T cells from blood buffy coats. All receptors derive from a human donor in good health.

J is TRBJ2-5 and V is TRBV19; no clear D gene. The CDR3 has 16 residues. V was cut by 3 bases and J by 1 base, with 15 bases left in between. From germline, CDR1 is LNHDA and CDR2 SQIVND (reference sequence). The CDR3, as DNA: TGTGCCAGTAGTATTGGTATGTGGGCCAGCCAAGAGACCCAGTACTTC. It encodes CASSIGMWASQETQYF.

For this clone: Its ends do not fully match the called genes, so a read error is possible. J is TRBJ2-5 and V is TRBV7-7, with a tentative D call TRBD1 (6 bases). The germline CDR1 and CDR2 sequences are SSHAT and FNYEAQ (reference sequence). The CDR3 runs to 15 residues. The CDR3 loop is CASSATGIGQETQYF. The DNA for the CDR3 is TGTGCTAGCAGCGCGACAGGAATCGGCCAAGAGACCCAGTACTTC.

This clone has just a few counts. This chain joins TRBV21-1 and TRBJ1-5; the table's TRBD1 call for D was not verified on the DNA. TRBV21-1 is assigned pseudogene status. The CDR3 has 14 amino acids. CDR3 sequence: CASEGQGFYQPQHF. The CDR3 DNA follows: TGTGCCAGCGAGGGACAGGGATTTTATCAGCCCCAGCATTTT.

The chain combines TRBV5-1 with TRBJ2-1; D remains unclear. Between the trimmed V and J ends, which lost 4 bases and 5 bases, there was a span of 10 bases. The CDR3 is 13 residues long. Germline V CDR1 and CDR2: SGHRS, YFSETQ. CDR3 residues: CASSQNLDNEQFF. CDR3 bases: TGCGCCAGCAGCCAAAACCTGGACAATGAGCAGTTCTTC.

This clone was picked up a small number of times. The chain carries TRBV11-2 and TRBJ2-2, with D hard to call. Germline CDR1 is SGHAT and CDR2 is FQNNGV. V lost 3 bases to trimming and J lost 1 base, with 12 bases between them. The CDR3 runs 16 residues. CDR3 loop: CASSFPLGRNTGELFF. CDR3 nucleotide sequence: TGTGCCAGCAGCTTCCCCTTGGGAAGGAACACCGGGGAGCTGTTTTTT.

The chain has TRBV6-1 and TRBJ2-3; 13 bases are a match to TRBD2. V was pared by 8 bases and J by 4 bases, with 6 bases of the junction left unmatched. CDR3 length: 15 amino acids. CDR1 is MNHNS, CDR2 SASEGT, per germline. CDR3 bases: TGTGCCAGCTTAAGAGGGACTAGCGGGGCAGATACGCAGTATTTT. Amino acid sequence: CASLRGTSGADTQYF.

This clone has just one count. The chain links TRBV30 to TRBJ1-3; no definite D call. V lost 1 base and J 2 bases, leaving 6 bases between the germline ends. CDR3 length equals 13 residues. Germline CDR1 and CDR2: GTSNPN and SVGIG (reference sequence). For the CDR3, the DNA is TGTGCCTGGAGTGGGGCAACTGGAAACACCATATATTTT. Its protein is CAWSGATGNTIYF.

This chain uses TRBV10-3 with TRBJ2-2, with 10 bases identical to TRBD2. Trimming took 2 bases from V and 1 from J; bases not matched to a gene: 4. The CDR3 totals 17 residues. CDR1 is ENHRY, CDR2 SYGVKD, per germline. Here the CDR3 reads CAISERASGGNTGELFF. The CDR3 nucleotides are TGTGCCATCAGTGAGAGGGCTAGCGGGGGGAACACCGGGGAGCTGTTTTTT.

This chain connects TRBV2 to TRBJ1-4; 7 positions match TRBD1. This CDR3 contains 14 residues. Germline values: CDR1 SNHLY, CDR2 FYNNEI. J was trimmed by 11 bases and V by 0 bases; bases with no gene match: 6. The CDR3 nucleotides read TGTGCCAGCAGTGAAGCGCAGACAGGGCTGAAACTGTTTTTT. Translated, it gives CASSEAQTGLKLFF.

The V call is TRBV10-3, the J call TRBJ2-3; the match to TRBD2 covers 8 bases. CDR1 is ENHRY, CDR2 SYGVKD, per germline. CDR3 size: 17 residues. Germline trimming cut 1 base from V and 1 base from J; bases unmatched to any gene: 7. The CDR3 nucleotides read TGTGCCATCAGTGAGTTCCCAGCGGGGGTGGGCACAGATACGCAGTATTTT. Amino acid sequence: CAISEFPAGVGTDTQYF.